A single T cell receptor (beta chain) is shown here with its context. The sample belongs to a study of blood T cell repertoires in COVID-19. The germline gives CDR1 LGHDT, CDR2 YNNKEL (reference sequence). V gave up 1 base and J gave up 4 bases; unmatched junction bases: 3. The CDR3 spans 14 residues. Data came from immunoSEQ multiplex PCR; TCRdb stores just in-frame clones and leaves some out. The sample shows about 210,000 clones, approximately 80% of them seen only once. The source of this sequence is a woman between 50 and 59 years old with acute COVID-19. The chain employs TRBV3-1 (or the pseudogene TRBV3-2) and TRBJ1-1; 7 bases map to TRBD1. Sequencing input: PBMCs or T cells enriched from blood (not recorded which). The CDR3 protein is CASSQGKGATEAFF. In DNA, the CDR3 is TGTGCCAGCAGCCAAGGGAAGGGGGCCACTGAAGCTTTCTTT.